A selection of T cell receptor beta chains follows, all from one sample in a study of cytomegalovirus exposure and HLA in healthy donors. Assay used: immunoSEQ multiplex PCR; TCRdb lists only in-frame clones, some missing. The table has fewer than 200,000 clones, 73% seen once. Sequencing was performed on PBMCs. These receptors were collected from a woman aged 18-29 years in good health and CMV-seropositive. The CDR3 runs from the conserved cysteine through the conserved F or W. D genes are given only for firm matches. Clone size appears in some rows only: once, few, many, or a class for an expanded clone.

NA TRBJ1-2 NA TRBV7-3 CASSLAGPPSGYTF TGTGCCAGCAGCTTAGCGGGCCCCCCGTCCGGCTACACCTTC
NA TRBJ1-6 NA TRBV5-5 CASSEQATYNSPLHF TGTGCCAGCAGCGAACAGGCGACCTATAATTCACCCCTCCACTTT
NA TRBJ1-3 NA TRBV5-6 CASSYRGGSGNTIYF TGTGCCAGCAGCTACCGAGGGGGCTCTGGAAACACCATATATTTT
NA TRBJ1-5 NA TRBV6-1 CASSEMRVQPQHF TGTGCCAGCAGTGAAATGCGGGTCCAGCCCCAGCATTTT
NA TRBJ2-7 NA TRBV5-1 CASSQWTGYEQYF TGCGCCAGCAGCCAATGGACTGGCTACGAGCAGTACTTC
TRBD1 TRBJ1-1 NA TRBV6-1 CASRRTGDTEAFF TGTGCCAGCAGGAGAACAGGGGACACTGAAGCTTTCTTT
NA TRBJ1-1 NA TRBV5-6 CASSFSGLNTEAFF TGTGCCAGCAGCTTCTCCGGGTTGAACACTGAAGCTTTCTTT
TRBD2 TRBJ2-3 NA TRBV9 CASSVVSSGGTDTQYF TGTGCCAGCAGCGTAGTAAGTAGCGGGGGCACAGATACGCAGTATTTT
NA TRBJ1-2 NA TRBV2 CASSPPTGVRGYTF TGTGCCAGCAGTCCCCCAACAGGTGTTCGGGGCTACACCTTC
TRBD1 TRBJ1-4 NA TRBV15 CATSRERTGYNEKLFF TGTGCCACCAGCAGAGAAAGGACAGGGTATAATGAAAAACTGTTTTTT
NA TRBJ2-7 once TRBV21-1 CASSFRRGTEQYF TGTGCCAGCAGCTTCCGGCGGGGGACCGAGCAGTACTTC
TRBD1 TRBJ1-2 NA TRBV9 CASSLRQGADLGVGSGYTF TGTGCCAGCAGCCTACGACAGGGGGCGGACTTGGGCGTGGGCTCAGGCTACACCTTC
NA TRBJ1-5 few TRBV15 CATSGGQTNQPQHF TGTGCCACCAGCGGTGGACAGACCAATCAGCCCCAGCATTTT
NA TRBJ2-6 NA TRBV12-5 CASGLVSWLTGDGLSGANVLTF TGTGCTAGTGGTTTGGTATCTTGGCTGACAGGTGATGGATTATCTGGGGCCAACGTCCTGACTTTC
TRBD1 TRBJ1-6 NA TRBV27 CARTGQNSPLHF TGTGCCAGGACAGGGCAGAATTCACCCCTCCACTTT
TRBD2 TRBJ2-1 once TRBV7-9 CASSREGSGVYEQFF TGTGCCAGCAGCCGGGAAGGTAGCGGGGTCTATGAGCAGTTCTTC
NA TRBJ2-7 NA TRBV6-7 CASSYSTSGSNLTYEQYF TGTGCCAGCAGTTACTCGACTTCGGGGAGCAACCTAACCTACGAGCAGTACTTC
NA TRBJ1-1 NA TRBV7-9 CASSLVSGPAFF TGTGCCAGCAGCTTAGTCTCAGGGCCCGCTTTCTTT
NA TRBJ2-1 NA TRBV7-9 CASSKGLNNEQFF TGTGCCAGCAGCAAGGGACTCAACAATGAGCAGTTCTTC
TRBD1 TRBJ1-6 NA TRBV7-9 CASSPEGQGMNSPLHF TGTGCCAGCAGCCCAGAGGGACAGGGAATGAACTCACCCCTCCACTTT
NA TRBJ2-7 NA TRBV10-3 CAISDGGEQYF TGTGCCATCAGTGACGGCGGCGAGCAGTACTTC
TRBD2 TRBJ2-1 NA TRBV4-3 CASSHRGGTSGGHEQFF TGCGCCAGCAGCCACCGCGGAGGGACTAGCGGGGGGCATGAGCAGTTCTTC
NA TRBJ2-1 once TRBV11-3 CASRTWVVSSYNEQFF TGTGCCAGCAGGACTTGGGTAGTGAGCTCCTACAATGAGCAGTTCTTC
NA TRBJ2-7 few TRBV11-2 CASSFPGAFYEQYF TGTGCCAGCAGCTTTCCAGGGGCCTTCTACGAGCAGTACTTC
NA TRBJ2-7 NA TRBV5-6 CASSLVGHYEQYF TGTGCCAGCAGCTTGGTGGGGCACTACGAGCAGTACTTC
NA TRBJ1-1 NA TRBV18 CASSPSMTSVNTEAFF TGTGCCAGCTCTCCCTCGATGACATCGGTGAACACTGAAGCTTTCTTT
TRBD1 TRBJ2-1 NA TRBV6-5 CASSYWSDRGVNEQFF TGTGCCAGCAGTTACTGGTCTGACAGGGGAGTCAATGAGCAGTTCTTC
NA TRBJ2-7 NA TRBV6-5 CASRITGLGEQYF TGTGCCAGCAGAATCACAGGGCTGGGCGAGCAGTACTTC
NA TRBJ1-2 NA TRBV6-5 CASSYYSEDGYTF TGTGCCAGCAGTTACTATAGTGAGGATGGCTACACCTTC
TRBD1 TRBJ1-4 few TRBV11-2 CASSPGTGTPTNEKLFF TGTGCCAGCAGCCCAGGGACAGGGACGCCAACTAATGAAAAACTGTTTTTT
TRBD1 TRBJ1-2 NA TRBV18 CASSPRDSRFNGYTF TGTGCCAGCTCACCACGGGACAGCCGGTTTAATGGCTACACCTTC
TRBD1 TRBJ1-2 NA TRBV5-1 CASSLGGQNYGYTF TGCGCCAGCAGCTTGGGGGGACAGAACTATGGCTACACCTTC